A single sample is the source of the 8 T cell receptor beta chains below, sequenced in a study of CXCR3-negative and CXCR3-positive naive CD8 T cells. Via 5' RACE with UMI labels, TRB cDNA libraries were prepared. TCRdb reprocessed the 5' RACE reads and keeps a single row for each CDR3 protein, giving no DNA. In all, the sample yields tens of thousands of distinct CDR3 sequences. The sample was memory CD8+ T cells from blood. The source of these receptors is a human donor in good health. Some clones in this sample may be carry-over from other donors' samples.

V is TRBV19 and J is TRBJ2-2; no DNA is available, so the TRBD2 call from TCRdb remains unchecked. This CDR3 comprises 15 residues. Germline V gene data show CDR1 as LNHDA and CDR2 as SQIVND (reference sequence). The CDR3 sequence: CASRVSARDTGELFF.

This chain links TRBV7-8 with TRBJ2-7; TCRdb's assignment of TRBD2 cannot be checked, as there is no DNA. There are 12 residues in the CDR3. The germline V gene encodes CDR1 SGHVS and CDR2 FQNEAQ. CDR3 in amino acids: CASNRGFDEQYF.

The gene calls are TRBV7-6 and TRBJ1-3. The V gene's germline CDR1 is SGHVS and CDR2 FNYEAQ. The length of the CDR3 is 15 residues. The CDR3 protein is CASSSTANSGNTIYF.

V gene TRBV29-1 combines with J gene TRBJ2-2; without DNA, the TCRdb call of TRBD1 cannot be checked. The germline CDR1 and CDR2 sequences are SQVTM and ANQGSEA. This CDR3 spans 13 amino acids. This CDR3 is CSVETEGTGELFF.

By frequency, this clonotype registers medium-sized. This CDR3 is CASSRGAEETQYF. The chain links TRBV11-3 to TRBJ2-5; TCRdb designates TRBD1, a call that cannot be tested without DNA. Germline V gene sequence: CDR1 SGHNT, CDR2 YENEEA. The CDR3 totals 13 residues. The variable domain in full, with the rest retrieved from reference TRBV11-3 and TRBJ2-5, is EAGVVQSPRYKIIEKKQPVAFWCNPISGHNTLYWYLQNLGQGPELLIRYENEEAVDDSQLPKDRFSAERLKGVDSTLKIQPAELGDSAVYLCASSRGAEETQYFGPGTRLLVL.

The chain joins TRBV5-1 to TRBJ2-2. Germline V gives CDR1 SGHRS, CDR2 YFSETQ. The CDR3 is 13 amino acids. CDR3 in amino acids: CASSLPNTGELFF.

The chain employs TRBV7-9 and TRBJ2-1; TCRdb gives TRBD2 as the D gene, but with no DNA this cannot be confirmed. The CDR3 loop spans 16 amino acids. Germline values: CDR1 SEHNR, CDR2 FQNEAQ (reference sequence). The CDR3 spells CASSLGEGSPYNEQFF.

The J gene is TRBJ2-5, the V gene TRBV7-9; the D call from TCRdb, TRBD1, cannot be confirmed without DNA. In germline, CDR1 is SEHNR, CDR2 FQNEAQ (reference sequence). The CDR3 has 15 amino acids. Here the CDR3 reads CASSRKSQGQETQYF.